Reported below is one TCR beta chain. The antigen remains unidentified. Generated by immunoSEQ multiplex PCR, the TCRdb table keeps only in-frame clones and is missing some. The table has approximately 500,000 clones, around 88% seen once. This sample was taken from a study of Ad26.COV2.S vaccination and SARS-CoV-2 variants. The overall study: The vaccine Ad26.COV2.S was put into the muscle once, or twice with 56 days between. Study-level findings and limits: Using TCR breadth and depth analyses may have led to underestimated total T cell responses.

Treatment given: about 20 received Ad26.COV2.S at low or high dose, single or two shots; roughly five received placebo; per-sample allocation not given. The study sampled participants on day 63 after the first vaccine or placebo injection. The individual, an adult aged 18-55 years, was a donor in Boston. The input for sequencing was peripheral blood, taken in a trial of Ad26.COV2.S vaccine versus placebo. The origin of this receptor is a person between 18 and 59 years old who received the Ad26.COV2.S COVID-19 vaccine or a placebo.

This CDR3 reads CASGDRGPGETQYF. As DNA, the CDR3 is TGTGCCAGCGGAGACAGGGGGCCTGGGGAGACCCAGTACTTC. This chain links TRBV2 with TRBJ2-5; 10 bases are a match to TRBD1. The trim removed 8 bases at V and 5 bases at J, leaving 8 bases unmatched. The CDR3 length is 14 residues. Germline CDR1 SNHLY, CDR2 FYNNEI.